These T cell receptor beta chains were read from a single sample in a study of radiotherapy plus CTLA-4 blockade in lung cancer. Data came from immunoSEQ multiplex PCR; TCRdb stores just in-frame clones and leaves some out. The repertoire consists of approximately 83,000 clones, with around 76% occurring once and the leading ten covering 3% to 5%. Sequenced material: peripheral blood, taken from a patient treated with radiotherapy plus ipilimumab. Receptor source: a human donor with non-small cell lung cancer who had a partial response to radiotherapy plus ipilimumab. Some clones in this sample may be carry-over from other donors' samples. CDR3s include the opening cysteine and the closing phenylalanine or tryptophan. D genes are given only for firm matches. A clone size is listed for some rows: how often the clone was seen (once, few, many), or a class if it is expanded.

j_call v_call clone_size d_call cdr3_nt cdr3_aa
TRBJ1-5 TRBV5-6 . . TGTGCCAGCAGCTTCGGGACACGCAATCAGCCCCAGCATTTT CASSFGTRNQPQHF
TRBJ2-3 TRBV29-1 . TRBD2 TGCAGCGCAACGACTAGCGGCAACACAGATACGCAGTATTTT CSATTSGNTDTQYF
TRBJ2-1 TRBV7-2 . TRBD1 TGTGCCAGCAGTCGATCCGGGACAGGGTGGGATGAGCAGTTCTTC CASSRSGTGWDEQFF
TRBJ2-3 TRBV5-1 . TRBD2 TGCGCCAGCAGGGATTGGGGTAGCGGGGGGGCCGGCACAGATACGCAGTATTTT CASRDWGSGGAGTDTQYF
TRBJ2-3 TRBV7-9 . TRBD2 TGTGCCAGCAGCCCTATAGCGGGAGACAGCACAGATACGCAGTATTTT CASSPIAGDSTDTQYF
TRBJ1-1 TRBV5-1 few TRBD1 TGCGCCAGCAGCCACAGCGACAGGGGAGCTTTCTTT CASSHSDRGAFF
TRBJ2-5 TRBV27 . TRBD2 TGTGCCAGCAGATCCACAATGGGACTAGCGGGGTATGAGACCCAGTACTTC CASRSTMGLAGYETQYF
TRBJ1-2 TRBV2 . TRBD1 TGTGCCAGCAAAGGGGACAGGTACTATGGCTACACCTTC CASKGDRYYGYTF
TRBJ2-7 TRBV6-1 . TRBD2 TGTGCCAGCAGTGAAGCGAGGACTAGCGGGAGTAGGGGGCTCGAGCAGTACTTC CASSEARTSGSRGLEQYF
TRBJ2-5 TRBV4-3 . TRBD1 TGCGCCAGCAGCCAAAGATGGGGGACAGACCAAGAGACCCAGTACTTC CASSQRWGTDQETQYF
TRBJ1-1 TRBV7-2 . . TGTGCCAGCCGACGAAGTGGGGGGAGGACCGAAGCTTTCTTT CASRRSGGRTEAFF
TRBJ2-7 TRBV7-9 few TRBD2 TGTGCCAGCGGAAGAGCGGGGGGCAAATTCTACGAGCAGTACTTC CASGRAGGKFYEQYF
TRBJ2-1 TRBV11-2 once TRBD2 TGTGCCAGCAGCTCTTTTCTTAGCGGGAGGGCCGGCAATGAGCAGTTCTTC CASSSFLSGRAGNEQFF
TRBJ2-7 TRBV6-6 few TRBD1 TGTGCCAGCAGCCCTACAGGGGGTCGCGCGGACGAGCAGTACTTC CASSPTGGRADEQYF
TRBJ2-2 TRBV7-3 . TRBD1 TGTGCCAGCAGCTTAATTGGGGGACAGGGACCCGGGGAGCTGTTTTTT CASSLIGGQGPGELFF
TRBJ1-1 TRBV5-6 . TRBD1 TGTGCCAGCAGCTTGACAGGGGGCGCGAACACTGAAGCTTTCTTT CASSLTGGANTEAFF
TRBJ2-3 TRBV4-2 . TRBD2 TGTGCCAGCAGCCAAGATATGACTAGCGGGGCGGGAGATACGCAGTATTTT CASSQDMTSGAGDTQYF
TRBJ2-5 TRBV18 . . TGTGCCAGCTCACCGGACTCGCTAAAAGAGACCCAGTACTTC CASSPDSLKETQYF
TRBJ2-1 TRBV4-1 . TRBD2 TGCGCCAGCAGCCAGGGGACTAGCGGGCTGCGTGAGCAGTTCTTC CASSQGTSGLREQFF
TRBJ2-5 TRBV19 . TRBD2 TGTGCCAGTAGTATGTTAGGCGGGGGGCTCCAAGAGACCCAGTACTTC CASSMLGGGLQETQYF
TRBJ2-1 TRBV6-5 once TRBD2 TGTGCCAGCAGTTACCTAGCGGGAGGTGGTGAGCAGTTCTTC CASSYLAGGGEQFF
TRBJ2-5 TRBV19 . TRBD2 TGTGCCAGTAAACTAGCGGAGGAAAGCTGCGAGACCCAGTACTTC CASKLAEESCETQYF
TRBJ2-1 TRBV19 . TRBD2 TGTGCCAGTAGTATGTGGGCGGGGGGCAAGAATGAGCAGTTCTTC CASSMWAGGKNEQFF
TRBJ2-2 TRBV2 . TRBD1 TGTGCCAGCAGCCAATTTGGGACAGGGGCCACCGGGGAGCTGTTTTTT CASSQFGTGATGELFF
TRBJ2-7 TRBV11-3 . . TGTGCCAGCAGCTTAGCGTACGAGCAGTACTTC CASSLAYEQYF
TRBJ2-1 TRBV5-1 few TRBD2 TGCGCCAGCAGACCACTAGCGGGGCCCGCCAACTTGGACAATGAGCAGTTCTTC CASRPLAGPANLDNEQFF
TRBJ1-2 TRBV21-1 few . TGTGCCAGCAGCCCAAAACGAGACAGTTATGGGGACTATGGCTACACCTTC CASSPKRDSYGDYGYTF
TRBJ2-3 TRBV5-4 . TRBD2 TGTGCCAGCAGCTTCCCTAGCGGAGGCACAGATACGCAGTATTTT CASSFPSGGTDTQYF